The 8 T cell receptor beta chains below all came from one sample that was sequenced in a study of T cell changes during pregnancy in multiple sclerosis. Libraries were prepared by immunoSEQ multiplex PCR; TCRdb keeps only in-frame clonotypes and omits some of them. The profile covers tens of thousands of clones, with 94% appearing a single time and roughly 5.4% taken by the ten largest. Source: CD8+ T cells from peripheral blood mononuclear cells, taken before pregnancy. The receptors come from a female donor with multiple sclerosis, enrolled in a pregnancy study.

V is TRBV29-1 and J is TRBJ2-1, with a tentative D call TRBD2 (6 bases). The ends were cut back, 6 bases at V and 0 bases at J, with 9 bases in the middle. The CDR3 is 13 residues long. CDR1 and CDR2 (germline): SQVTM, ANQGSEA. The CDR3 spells CSVVGGSYNEQFF. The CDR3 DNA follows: TGCAGCGTGGTGGGGGGCTCCTACAATGAGCAGTTCTTC.

CDR3 DNA sequence: TGCGCCAGCAGCTTGGGGTGGGGAGCCACTGAAGCTTTCTTT. This translates into CASSLGWGATEAFF. The rearrangement uses TRBV5-1 and TRBJ1-1; D call uncertain. Germline V CDR1 and CDR2: SGHRS, YFSETQ. This CDR3 has 14 amino acids. V shed 0 bases and J shed 4 bases, with 10 bases lying between them.

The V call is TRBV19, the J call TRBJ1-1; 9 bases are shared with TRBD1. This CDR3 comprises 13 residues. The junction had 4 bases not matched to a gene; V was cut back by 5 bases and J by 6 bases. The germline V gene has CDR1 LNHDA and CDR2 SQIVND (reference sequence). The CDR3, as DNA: TGTGCCAGTAGTCTACAGGGGGCGGCTGAAGCTTTCTTT. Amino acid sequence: CASSLQGAAEAFF. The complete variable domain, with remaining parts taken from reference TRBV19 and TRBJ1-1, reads DGGITQSPKYLFRKEGQNVTLSCEQNLNHDAMYWYRQDPGQGLRLIYYSQIVNDFQKGDIAEGYSVSREKKESFPLTVTSAQKNPTAFYLCASSLQGAAEAFFGQGTRLTVV.

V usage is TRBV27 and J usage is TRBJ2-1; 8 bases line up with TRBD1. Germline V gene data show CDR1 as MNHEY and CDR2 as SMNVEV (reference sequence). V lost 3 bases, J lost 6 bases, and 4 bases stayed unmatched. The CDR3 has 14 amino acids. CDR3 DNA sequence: TGTGCCAGCAGTTTCGGGGGACAGGTCAATGAGCAGTTCTTC. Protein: CASSFGGQVNEQFF.

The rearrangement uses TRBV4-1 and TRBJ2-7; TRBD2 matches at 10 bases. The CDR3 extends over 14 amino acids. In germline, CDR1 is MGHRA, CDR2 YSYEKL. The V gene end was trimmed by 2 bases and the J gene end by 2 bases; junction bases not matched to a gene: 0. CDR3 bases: TGCGCCAGCAGCCAACTAGCGGGGGCCTACGAGCAGTACTTC. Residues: CASSQLAGAYEQYF.

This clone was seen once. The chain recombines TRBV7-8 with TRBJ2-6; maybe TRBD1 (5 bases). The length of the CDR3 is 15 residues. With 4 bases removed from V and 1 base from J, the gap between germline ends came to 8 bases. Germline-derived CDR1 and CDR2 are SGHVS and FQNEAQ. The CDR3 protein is CASSSQESGANVLTF. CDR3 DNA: TGTGCCAGCAGCTCACAGGAATCTGGGGCCAACGTCCTGACTTTC. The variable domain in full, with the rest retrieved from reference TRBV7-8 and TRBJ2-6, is GAGVSQSPRYKVAKRGQDVALRCDPISGHVSLFWYQQALGQGPEFLTYFQNEAQLDKSGLPSDRFFAERPEGSVSTLKIQRTQQEDSAVYLCASSSQESGANVLTFGAGSRLTVL.

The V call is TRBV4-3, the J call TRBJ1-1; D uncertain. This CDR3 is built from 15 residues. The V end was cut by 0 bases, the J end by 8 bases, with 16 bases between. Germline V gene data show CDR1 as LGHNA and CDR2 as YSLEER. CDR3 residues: CASSQDRGRVREAFF. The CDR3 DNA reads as TGCGCCAGCAGCCAAGATCGGGGTAGAGTCCGGGAAGCTTTCTTT.

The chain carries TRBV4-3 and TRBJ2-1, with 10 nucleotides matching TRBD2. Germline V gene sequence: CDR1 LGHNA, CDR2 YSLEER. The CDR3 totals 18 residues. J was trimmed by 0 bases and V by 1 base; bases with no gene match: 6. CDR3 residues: CASSQGLAGALSYNEQFF. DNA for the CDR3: TGCGCCAGCAGCCAAGGCCTAGCGGGAGCCCTCTCCTACAATGAGCAGTTCTTC.